A single sample is the source of the 11 T cell receptor beta chains below, sequenced in a study of T-cell memory formation after mild COVID-19. TCRdb re-derived calls from the 5' RACE reads in MiXCR, one entry per CDR3 protein. The repertoire holds about 13,000 distinct CDR3 sequences, with 15% to 20% as singletons. Specimen: PBMCs or a T cell subset sorted from them (not recorded which). These receptors were collected from a man aged 18 to 35 who had mild COVID-19 (a few samples of this study predate the infection). Cell type and time point are not known.

This clonotype has only one observation. The chain employs TRBV9 and TRBJ2-3, with D possibly matching TRBD2 (6 bases). V lost 3 bases, J lost 5 bases, and 13 bases lay in between. Germline V gene lookup returns CDR1 SGDLS and CDR2 YYNGEE. The CDR3 extends over 14 amino acids. In DNA form, the CDR3 reads TGTGCCAGCAGCGGTTGGGGGGATCTAGATACGCAGTATTTT. It specifies CASSGWGDLDTQYF.

This clonotype was found a few times. The chain couples TRBV5-1 to TRBJ2-5; unclear D gene. In germline, CDR1 is SGHRS, CDR2 YFSETQ. Trimming pared 1 base from V and 4 bases from J, leaving 5 bases between. The CDR3 runs to 12 residues. The CDR3 protein is CASSLSRETQYF. DNA of the CDR3: TGCGCCAGCAGCTTGTCCAGAGAGACCCAGTACTTC.

This clonotype qualifies as large. This chain joins TRBV12-3 or TRBV12-4 and TRBJ1-5, with 11 bases fitting TRBD1. The CDR3 is 16 amino acids. The V gene end was trimmed by 5 bases and the J gene end by 3 bases; junction bases not matched to a gene: 6. CDR3 nucleotides: TGTGCCAGCAGTCAGGGACAGGGGGTCCTCAATCAGCCCCAGCATTTT. Its protein is CASSQGQGVLNQPQHF.

The rearrangement joins TRBV7-9 to TRBJ1-1; D uncertain. This CDR3 has 15 residues. Trimming removed 3 bases at V and 7 bases at J, with 18 bases between. CDR1 is SEHNR, CDR2 FQNEAQ, per germline (reference sequence). This chain's CDR3 is CASSFLTHDTHEAFF. In DNA, the CDR3 is TGTGCCAGCAGCTTCCTGACCCACGACACCCATGAAGCTTTCTTT. The full variable domain, with the rest looked up from reference TRBV7-9 and TRBJ1-1, is DTGVSQNPRHKITKRGQNVTFRCDPISEHNRLYWYRQTLGQGPEFLTYFQNEAQLEKSRLLSDRFSAERPKGSFSTLEIQRTEQGDSAMYLCASSFLTHDTHEAFFGQGTRLTVV.

This clonotype has at least ten counts. The chain joins TRBV7-2 to TRBJ1-5; D not resolved. Trimming pared 3 bases from V and 0 bases from J, leaving 3 bases between. Germline V gene sequence: CDR1 SGHTA, CDR2 FQGNSA. The CDR3 has 13 amino acids. DNA for the CDR3: TGTGCCAGCAGCTTTACTAGCAATCAGCCCCAGCATTTT. This gives the protein CASSFTSNQPQHF.

This clonotype was counted ten times or more. The rearrangement links TRBV4-3 to TRBJ2-7; 9 nucleotides agree with TRBD2. V lost 1 base to trimming and J lost 3 bases; unmatched junction nucleotides: 4. This CDR3 is 15 amino acids long. Germline V gene data show CDR1 as LGHNA and CDR2 as YSLEER. The CDR3 DNA reads TGCGCCAGCAGCCAAGCTCTGACTAGCGGCTACGAGCAGTACTTC. Amino acid sequence: CASSQALTSGYEQYF.

This clonotype was detected ten times or more. The CDR3 sequence is CASSGAKQMADTQYF. As DNA, the CDR3 is TGTGCCAGCAGCGGGGCGAAGCAGATGGCAGATACGCAGTATTTT. This chain links TRBV9 with TRBJ2-3; D remains ambiguous. The CDR3 sequence is 15 residues long. Looked up from germline, CDR1 is SGDLS and CDR2 is YYNGEE. Trimming removed 3 bases at V and 4 bases at J, with 15 bases between. The full variable domain, rest sourced from reference TRBV9 and TRBJ2-3, is DSGVTQTPKHLITATGQRVTLRCSPRSGDLSVYWYQQSLDQGLQFLIQYYNGEERAKGNILERFSAQQFPDLHSELNLSSLELGDSALYFCASSGAKQMADTQYFGPGTRLTVL.

The rearrangement uses TRBV10-3 and TRBJ2-7, with TRBD2 identical over 7 bases. This CDR3 is 15 amino acids long. The V gene's germline CDR1 is ENHRY and CDR2 SYGVKD. J lost 2 bases, V lost 2 bases, and 6 bases had no gene match. The CDR3, as DNA: TGTGCCATCAGTGAGCCAGAGCGGGGTCCCTACGAGCAGTACTTC. It translates to CAISEPERGPYEQYF.

This clonotype was found many times. The rearrangement uses TRBV6-5 and TRBJ2-4; 7 bases are shared with TRBD1. Germline-derived CDR1 and CDR2 are MNHEY and SVGAGI. Germline trimming cut 6 bases from V and 2 bases from J; bases unmatched to any gene: 13. The CDR3 spans 17 residues. The CDR3, as DNA: TGTGCCAGCAGAAGACAGGGAAGTGGGGGTACCAAAAACATTCAGTACTTC. This sequence encodes CASRRQGSGGTKNIQYF.

In its sample, this clonotype ranks as medium-sized. CDR3 sequence: CASSLGTNTGELFF. In DNA form, the CDR3 reads TGCGCCAGCAGCTTAGGGACTAACACCGGGGAGCTGTTTTTT. The rearrangement links TRBV5-1 to TRBJ2-2; D possibly corresponds to TRBD2 (6 bases). Germline values: CDR1 SGHRS, CDR2 YFSETQ. The CDR3 runs 14 residues. Trimming stripped 2 bases from V and 2 bases from J, with 7 bases between.

This clonotype was found many times. The rearrangement links TRBV28 to TRBJ2-3; a possible D gene is TRBD2 (5 bases). V dropped 5 bases and J dropped 3 bases, with 15 bases sitting between them. The CDR3 length is 15 residues. Germline CDR1 MDHEN, CDR2 SYDVKM. CDR3 nucleotides: TGTGCCAGCAGTCCCCTACGAGCGGTAACAGATACGCAGTATTTT. Protein product: CASSPLRAVTDTQYF.